Listed below are T cell receptor beta chains from one sample, sequenced in a study of cytomegalovirus exposure and HLA in healthy donors. The repertoire was sequenced with immunoSEQ multiplex PCR; TCRdb's copy has only in-frame clones and lacks some. The sample shows more than 100,000 clones, 85% to 90% of them seen only once. The sequenced sample was PBMCs. The receptors here all came from a woman between 18 and 29 years old in good health and CMV-seropositive. Both conserved end residues are part of each CDR3. A D gene is named only where the DNA matches it firmly. Size is stated for part of the rows, as once, few or many counts, or as a class when the clone is expanded.

15	.	TRBJ1-3	TRBV5-1	TRBD1	TGCGCCAGCAGCTCGGGACAGAGCTCTGGAAACACCATATATTTT	CASSSGQSSGNTIYF
15	.	TRBJ1-6	TRBV11-3	TRBD1	TGTGCCAGCAGCCCAGGCGGGACAGGCCCTTCACCCCTCCACTTT	CASSPGGTGPSPLHF
15	many	TRBJ1-4	TRBV18	TRBD1	TGTGCCAGCTCACCACCGACAGGGGGTAATGAAAAACTGTTTTTT	CASSPPTGGNEKLFF
18	.	TRBJ2-2	TRBV7-8	TRBD1	TGTGCCAGCAGCAGAACCGGGACAGGGGATGAGTTCACCGGGGAGCTGTTTTTT	CASSRTGTGDEFTGELFF
15	.	TRBJ2-3	TRBV5-1	.	TGCGCCAGCAGCTTGGAAGCGGGCGCAACAGATACGCAGTATTTT	CASSLEAGATDTQYF
11	.	TRBJ1-1	TRBV11-3	.	TGTGCCAGCAGCCAGGAGGCTGAAGCTTTCTTT	CASSQEAEAFF
14	.	TRBJ2-3	TRBV6-5	.	TGTGCCAGCAGTTACTCCCCTAGCACAGATACGCAGTATTTT	CASSYSPSTDTQYF
15	.	TRBJ2-2	TRBV9	TRBD2	TGTGCCAGCAGCATGCGACGGGGGGGGGCCGGGGAGCTGTTTTTT	CASSMRRGGAGELFF
16	.	TRBJ2-2	TRBV7-8	TRBD2	TGTGCCAGCAGCTTAATGGCGGGAGGGCCCCCCGGGGAGCTGTTTTTT	CASSLMAGGPPGELFF
13	.	TRBJ2-1	TRBV21-1	.	TGTGCCAGCAGCAAGACTAGATCGGTTGAGCAGTTCTTC	CASSKTRSVEQFF
11	few	TRBJ1-1	TRBV19	.	TGTGCCAGTAGCCCGGGACTTGAAGCTTTCTTT	CASSPGLEAFF
15	.	TRBJ2-5	TRBV9	TRBD2	TGTGCCAGCAGCGGCGCGGGGGGGAGAGGAGAGACCCAGTACTTC	CASSGAGGRGETQYF